The T cell receptor beta chain described here comes from a study of blood T cells in healthy people across ages. V was pared by 3 bases and J by 5 bases, with 9 bases between. Germline V lookup: CDR1 SNHLY, CDR2 FYNNEI. This CDR3 is 13 amino acids long. It was with a sample-barcoded 5' primer and a J-beta primer mix that a second PCR of about 7 to 12 cycles was run. Using its own MiXCR run on the 5' RACE reads, TCRdb lists one record per CDR3 protein. Of about 400,000 distinct CDR3 sequences listed, more than 45% are singletons. Sample: blood. The J gene is TRBJ2-3, the V gene TRBV2; TRBD1 might be the D (5 bases). This TCR came from a man aged 55 to 70 in good health. For the CDR3, the DNA is TGTGCCAGCAGTGATTCAGGGCAAGATACGCAGTATTTT. Protein: CASSDSGQDTQYF.